This T cell receptor beta chain comes out of a study of cytomegalovirus exposure and HLA in healthy donors. Points from the study as a whole: The classifier reportedly diagnosed cytomegalovirus status with high specificity and sensitivity. The study recorded 164 TCR beta chains that were cytomegalovirus-associated.

The CDR3 has 12 residues. CDR1 is SGHNT and CDR2 is YYREEE in the germline V gene (reference sequence). V lost 4 bases, J lost 4 bases, and 8 bases lay in between. In this sample, this clone turned up once. The antigen is unknown. Generated by immunoSEQ multiplex PCR, the TCRdb table keeps only in-frame clones and is missing some. The top ten clones hold 4.4% of a sample with some 110,000 clones, 70% to 90% of them seen once. The sequencing sample was made of PBMCs. V is TRBV5-4 and J is TRBJ1-2; D perhaps matches TRBD1 (5 bases). The receptor was isolated from a young man in good health and CMV-seropositive. The CDR3 DNA is TGTGCCAGCAGCCCCGACAGCTATGGCTACACCTTC. It encodes CASSPDSYGYTF.